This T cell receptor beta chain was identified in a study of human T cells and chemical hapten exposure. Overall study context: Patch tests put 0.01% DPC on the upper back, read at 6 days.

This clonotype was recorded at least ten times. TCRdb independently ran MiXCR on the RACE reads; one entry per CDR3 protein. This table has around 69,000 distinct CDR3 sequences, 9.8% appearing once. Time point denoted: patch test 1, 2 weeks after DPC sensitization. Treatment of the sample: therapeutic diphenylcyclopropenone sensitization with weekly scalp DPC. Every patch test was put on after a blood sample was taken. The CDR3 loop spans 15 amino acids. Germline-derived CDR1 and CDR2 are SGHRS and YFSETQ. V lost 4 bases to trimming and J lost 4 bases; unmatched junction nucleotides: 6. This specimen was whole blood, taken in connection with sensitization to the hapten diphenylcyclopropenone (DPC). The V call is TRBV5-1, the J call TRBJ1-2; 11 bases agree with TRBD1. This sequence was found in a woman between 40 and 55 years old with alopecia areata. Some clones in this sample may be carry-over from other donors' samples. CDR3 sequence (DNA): TGCGCCAGCAGCGGATGGACAGGGGGCGGCTATGGCTACACCTTC. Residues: CASSGWTGGGYGYTF.